These T cell receptor beta chains were read from a single sample in a study of T cells in Graves' hyperthyroidism and ophthalmopathy. TCRdb ran MiXCR on the multiplex PCR reads and lists one entry per CDR3 protein. The table has 350,000 or so distinct CDR3 sequences, 15% to 20% seen once. Sequenced material: blood. The source of these receptors is a woman aged 45-60 years with Graves' hyperthyroidism. Each CDR3 is given with its conserved first and last residue. The D gene is left open where the match is weak. The size entry is marked missing in some rows and otherwise reads once, few, many or a size class.

d_gene: TRBD2; v_gene: TRBV11-2; abundance: many; j_gene: TRBJ2-1; CDR3aa: CASSLERLAGYNEQFF; CDR3nt: TGTGCCAGCAGCTTAGAGCGGCTAGCGGGGTACAATGAGCAGTTCTTC
d_gene: NA; v_gene: TRBV27; abundance: NA; j_gene: TRBJ1-4; CDR3aa: CASSLRTAFNEKLFF; CDR3nt: TGTGCCAGCAGTCTCCGGACAGCCTTCAATGAAAAACTGTTTTTT
d_gene: NA; v_gene: TRBV11-2; abundance: many; j_gene: TRBJ1-2; CDR3aa: CASSLVGAYYGYTF; CDR3nt: TGTGCCAGCAGCTTAGTGGGCGCCTACTATGGCTACACCTTC
d_gene: TRBD2; v_gene: TRBV11-2; abundance: few; j_gene: TRBJ2-3; CDR3aa: CASSTDILAELDTQYF; CDR3nt: TGTGCCAGCAGCACCGATATCCTAGCGGAGCTAGATACGCAGTATTTT
d_gene: TRBD2; v_gene: TRBV7-3; abundance: NA; j_gene: TRBJ2-7; CDR3aa: CASSPAPGGEQYF; CDR3nt: TGTGCCAGCAGCCCCGCCCCGGGGGGGGAGCAGTACTTC
d_gene: NA; v_gene: TRBV5-1; abundance: NA; j_gene: TRBJ2-1; CDR3aa: CASEGGDSSYNEQLF; CDR3nt: TGCGCCAGCGAGGGGGGGGATAGCTCCTACAATGAGCAGCTCTTC
d_gene: NA; v_gene: TRBV11-2; abundance: NA; j_gene: TRBJ2-7; CDR3aa: CASSSTRGLYEQYF; CDR3nt: TGTGCCAGCAGCTCAACAAGGGGCCTTTACGAGCAGTACTTC
d_gene: NA; v_gene: TRBV19; abundance: few; j_gene: TRBJ1-5; CDR3aa: CASSMIPGPYQPQHF; CDR3nt: TGTGCCAGTAGCATGATTCCAGGTCCCTATCAGCCCCAGCATTTT
d_gene: NA; v_gene: TRBV7-9; abundance: few; j_gene: TRBJ2-5; CDR3aa: CAGSAQETQYF; CDR3nt: TGTGCCGGATCGGCCCAAGAGACCCAGTACTTC
d_gene: NA; v_gene: TRBV12-3/TRBV12-4; abundance: many; j_gene: TRBJ1-2; CDR3aa: CASSTGPYGYTF; CDR3nt: TGTGCCAGCAGTACGGGACCCTATGGCTACACCTTC
d_gene: TRBD1; v_gene: TRBV6-1; abundance: many; j_gene: TRBJ1-5; CDR3aa: CASVGQGNSNQPQHF; CDR3nt: TGTGCCAGCGTGGGACAGGGGAATAGCAATCAGCCCCAGCATTTT
d_gene: NA; v_gene: TRBV2; abundance: many; j_gene: TRBJ1-2; CDR3aa: CASKQLTGYTF; CDR3nt: TGTGCCAGCAAACAATTAACTGGCTACACCTTC
d_gene: TRBD1; v_gene: TRBV10-3; abundance: many; j_gene: TRBJ1-1; CDR3aa: CAVLQGGLNTEAFF; CDR3nt: TGTGCCGTACTACAGGGGGGGTTGAACACTGAAGCTTTCTTT
d_gene: NA; v_gene: TRBV7-9; abundance: few; j_gene: TRBJ2-5; CDR3aa: CASSSGLVTQYF; CDR3nt: TGTGCCAGCAGCTCAGGTCTGGTTACCCAGTACTTC
d_gene: TRBD1; v_gene: TRBV18; abundance: NA; j_gene: TRBJ1-1; CDR3aa: CASSPTGQESEAFF; CDR3nt: TGTGCCAGCTCCCCTACTGGACAGGAGAGTGAAGCTTTCTTT
d_gene: TRBD1; v_gene: TRBV12-3/TRBV12-4; abundance: many; j_gene: TRBJ2-7; CDR3aa: CASRGTGIGYEQYF; CDR3nt: TGTGCCAGCAGGGGGACAGGGATTGGCTACGAGCAGTACTTC
d_gene: NA; v_gene: TRBV20-1; abundance: NA; j_gene: TRBJ1-1; CDR3aa: CSARAMPSREKGTEAFF; CDR3nt: TGCAGTGCTAGGGCGATGCCGTCCAGGGAAAAGGGCACTGAAGCTTTCTTT
d_gene: NA; v_gene: TRBV20-1; abundance: many; j_gene: TRBJ2-1; CDR3aa: CSARSGDEQFF; CDR3nt: TGCAGTGCTAGGTCAGGAGATGAGCAGTTCTTC
d_gene: NA; v_gene: TRBV12-3/TRBV12-4; abundance: many; j_gene: TRBJ2-4; CDR3aa: CASTLRPGENIQYF; CDR3nt: TGTGCCAGCACCTTACGTCCCGGGGAGAACATTCAGTACTTC
d_gene: NA; v_gene: TRBV29-1; abundance: few; j_gene: TRBJ1-1; CDR3aa: CSVRGLMNTEAFF; CDR3nt: TGCAGCGTCCGGGGGCTGATGAACACTGAAGCTTTCTTT
d_gene: NA; v_gene: TRBV27; abundance: NA; j_gene: TRBJ1-1; CDR3aa: CASSPLGGDAFF; CDR3nt: TGTGCCAGCAGTCCCCTCGGGGGGGACGCTTTCTTT
d_gene: NA; v_gene: TRBV12-3/TRBV12-4; abundance: NA; j_gene: TRBJ1-4; CDR3aa: CASTLGQSRGKLFF; CDR3nt: TGTGCCAGCACCCTCGGACAGTCAAGGGGGAAACTGTTTTTT
d_gene: NA; v_gene: TRBV11-2; abundance: many; j_gene: TRBJ2-5; CDR3aa: CASSLGTTRQETQYF; CDR3nt: TGTGCCAGCAGCTTGGGTACGACGCGCCAAGAGACCCAGTACTTC
d_gene: NA; v_gene: TRBV27; abundance: NA; j_gene: TRBJ1-2; CDR3aa: CASSQAQGIGYTF; CDR3nt: TGTGCCAGCAGTCAGGCACAGGGAATTGGCTACACCTTC
d_gene: NA; v_gene: TRBV7-3; abundance: NA; j_gene: TRBJ2-1; CDR3aa: CASSLTLGGVHSYNEQFF; CDR3nt: TGTGCCAGCAGCCTAACGTTGGGGGGAGTCCACTCCTACAATGAGCAGTTCTTC
d_gene: NA; v_gene: TRBV5-4; abundance: few; j_gene: TRBJ2-3; CDR3aa: CASSLAMADSSTDTQYF; CDR3nt: TGTGCCAGCAGCTTGGCCATGGCGGACTCTAGCACAGATACGCAGTATTTT
d_gene: NA; v_gene: TRBV2; abundance: many; j_gene: TRBJ2-1; CDR3aa: CASSASGPLVHEQFF; CDR3nt: TGTGCCAGCAGCGCATCCGGGCCATTGGTCCATGAGCAGTTCTTC
d_gene: TRBD1; v_gene: TRBV13; abundance: NA; j_gene: TRBJ2-5; CDR3aa: CASSLSGQVVGETQYF; CDR3nt: TGTGCCAGCAGCTTATCGGGACAGGTGGTTGGAGAGACCCAGTACTTC
d_gene: TRBD1; v_gene: TRBV12-3/TRBV12-4; abundance: many; j_gene: TRBJ2-3; CDR3aa: CASSTYRDRGTDTQYF; CDR3nt: TGTGCCAGCAGTACCTACCGGGACAGGGGAACAGATACGCAGTATTTT
d_gene: TRBD2; v_gene: TRBV6-1; abundance: many; j_gene: TRBJ2-1; CDR3aa: CASTPSWGGNEQFF; CDR3nt: TGTGCCAGCACCCCAAGCTGGGGGGGGAATGAGCAGTTCTTC
d_gene: TRBD1; v_gene: TRBV28; abundance: NA; j_gene: TRBJ2-7; CDR3aa: CASSSGTGGAYEQYF; CDR3nt: TGTGCCAGCAGTTCCGGGACAGGGGGGGCCTACGAGCAGTACTTC
d_gene: NA; v_gene: TRBV27; abundance: many; j_gene: TRBJ2-2; CDR3aa: CASSLTGDTGELFF; CDR3nt: TGTGCCAGCAGTTTAACTGGGGACACCGGGGAGCTGTTTTTT
d_gene: NA; v_gene: TRBV2; abundance: few; j_gene: TRBJ2-6; CDR3aa: CASDGQSFSGANVLTF; CDR3nt: TGTGCCAGCGATGGACAGTCATTCTCTGGGGCCAACGTCCTGACTTTC
d_gene: TRBD2; v_gene: TRBV20-1; abundance: NA; j_gene: TRBJ2-3; CDR3aa: CSAYGTSGRPDTQYF; CDR3nt: TGCAGTGCTTACGGGACTAGCGGGAGACCAGATACGCAGTATTTT
d_gene: NA; v_gene: TRBV19; abundance: many; j_gene: TRBJ1-1; CDR3aa: CASSAGDAVNTEAFF; CDR3nt: TGTGCCAGTAGTGCGGGGGACGCTGTGAACACTGAAGCTTTCTTT
d_gene: TRBD1; v_gene: TRBV27; abundance: NA; j_gene: TRBJ2-3; CDR3aa: CASSLSGTGGSTDTQYF; CDR3nt: TGTGCCAGCAGTTTATCAGGGACAGGGGGTAGCACAGATACGCAGTATTTT
d_gene: NA; v_gene: TRBV11-2; abundance: many; j_gene: TRBJ2-5; CDR3aa: CASSSDRTETQYF; CDR3nt: TGTGCCAGCAGCAGTGACAGAACGGAGACCCAGTACTTC
d_gene: TRBD1; v_gene: TRBV20-1; abundance: NA; j_gene: TRBJ1-1; CDR3aa: CSAEEGAGTEAFF; CDR3nt: TGCAGTGCGGAAGAGGGGGCGGGCACTGAAGCTTTCTTT
d_gene: NA; v_gene: TRBV6-2/TRBV6-3; abundance: many; j_gene: TRBJ1-2; CDR3aa: CASSYRLVQPGYTF; CDR3nt: TGTGCCAGCAGTTATCGGCTGGTACAGCCTGGCTACACCTTC
d_gene: NA; v_gene: TRBV11-2; abundance: many; j_gene: TRBJ2-7; CDR3aa: CASSLDLGSFAYEQYF; CDR3nt: TGTGCCAGCAGCTTAGACCTCGGGAGTTTCGCCTACGAGCAGTACTTC
d_gene: NA; v_gene: TRBV7-9; abundance: many; j_gene: TRBJ2-1; CDR3aa: CASSPTFEQFF; CDR3nt: TGTGCCAGCAGCCCTACCTTCGAGCAGTTCTTC
d_gene: TRBD2; v_gene: TRBV28; abundance: NA; j_gene: TRBJ2-1; CDR3aa: CATRASGSYNEQFF; CDR3nt: TGTGCCACCCGGGCTAGCGGCTCCTACAATGAACAGTTCTTC
d_gene: NA; v_gene: TRBV30; abundance: many; j_gene: TRBJ2-3; CDR3aa: CAWSLLGIRDTQYF; CDR3nt: TGTGCCTGGAGTCTGTTGGGGATAAGAGATACGCAGTATTTT
d_gene: NA; v_gene: TRBV20-1; abundance: many; j_gene: TRBJ1-1; CDR3aa: CSALSMNTEAFF; CDR3nt: TGCAGTGCCCTCAGCATGAACACTGAAGCTTTCTTT
d_gene: NA; v_gene: TRBV7-2; abundance: many; j_gene: TRBJ2-2; CDR3aa: CASSLDYSGPFSGELFF; CDR3nt: TGTGCCAGCAGCTTGGACTATAGCGGCCCTTTTTCCGGGGAGCTGTTTTTT
d_gene: NA; v_gene: TRBV27; abundance: many; j_gene: TRBJ2-5; CDR3aa: CASSLGWAGEGTQYF; CDR3nt: TGTGCCAGCAGTTTAGGGTGGGCAGGGGAAGGGACCCAGTACTTC
d_gene: TRBD1; v_gene: TRBV18; abundance: many; j_gene: TRBJ2-1; CDR3aa: CASSPIRDRGHEFF; CDR3nt: TGTGCCAGCTCACCCATAAGGGACAGGGGGCATGAGTTCTTC
d_gene: TRBD2; v_gene: TRBV5-1; abundance: many; j_gene: TRBJ2-1; CDR3aa: CASSLYSGSAYNEQFF; CDR3nt: TGCGCCAGCAGCTTGTACAGCGGGAGTGCCTACAATGAGCAGTTCTTC